The 21 T cell receptor beta chains listed next were all sequenced from one sample in a study of early T cells in non-severe SARS-CoV-2 infection. Each CDR3 protein is one row after TCRdb ran MiXCR on the 5' RACE reads. The sample includes under 100,000 distinct CDR3 sequences, approximately 11% of them seen just once. Source material: whole blood. The receptors were gathered from an adult who was a healthcare worker with PCR-confirmed SARS-CoV-2 infection or an uninfected control (not recorded which).

This clonotype was seen a few times. This chain joins TRBV7-9 and TRBJ1-1; 7 bases are a match to TRBD1. Germline trimming cut 4 bases from V and 5 bases from J; bases unmatched to any gene: 7. Germline values: CDR1 SEHNR, CDR2 FQNEAQ (reference sequence). The CDR3 runs to 14 residues. Written as DNA, the CDR3 is TGTGCCAGCAGCTCCACCAGGGGGACTACTGAAGCTTTCTTT. This encodes CASSSTRGTTEAFF.

This clonotype has ten or more counts. Written as DNA, the CDR3 is TGTGCCAGCAGCATTGGGACCGGGAGTACGCAGTATTTT. Amino acids: CASSIGTGSTQYF. The chain employs TRBV9 and TRBJ2-3; weak D call: TRBD2 (6 bases). Germline V gene sequence: CDR1 SGDLS, CDR2 YYNGEE. CDR3 size: 13 residues. V gave up 4 bases and J gave up 8 bases, with 14 bases separating them. Using reference TRBV9 and TRBJ2-3 for the parts outside the CDR3, the full variable domain is DSGVTQTPKHLITATGQRVTLRCSPRSGDLSVYWYQQSLDQGLQFLIQYYNGEERAKGNILERFSAQQFPDLHSELNLSSLELGDSALYFCASSIGTGSTQYFGPGTRLTVL.

This sequence joins TRBV5-1 and TRBJ2-7; possible D gene TRBD1, 5 bases. This CDR3 is 14 amino acids long. Germline CDR1 SGHRS, CDR2 YFSETQ. V was trimmed by 0 bases and J by 3 bases, leaving 10 bases between them. CDR3 region: CASSLASGRYEQYF. CDR3 in DNA: TGCGCCAGCAGCTTGGCGTCAGGGCGCTACGAGCAGTACTTC.

The table lists this clonotype with a few counts. This chain connects TRBV6-4 to TRBJ1-6; 7 bases align to TRBD1. Per the germline V gene, CDR1 is MRHNA and CDR2 is SNTAGT. With 3 bases clipped from V and 5 bases from J, the junction kept 4 bases outside the gene matches. The CDR3 contains 15 residues. The CDR3 sequence: CASSETGADNSPLHF. CDR3 nucleotides: TGTGCCAGCAGTGAAACAGGGGCCGATAATTCACCCCTCCACTTT.

This clonotype was seen only a few times. The chain combines TRBV4-2 with TRBJ2-7; TRBD2 aligns across 7 bases. CDR3 length equals 13 residues. V was clipped by 1 base and J by 5 bases; unmatched bases: 2. Germline CDR1 and CDR2: LGHNA and YNFKEQ. The CDR3 region is CASSQGLADEQYF. In DNA form, the CDR3 reads TGTGCCAGCAGCCAAGGCCTAGCGGACGAGCAGTACTTC.

Ten or more counts support this clonotype. The genes are TRBV7-9 and TRBJ1-6, with 8 bases lining up with TRBD1. The V segment lost 5 bases and the J segment 3 bases; nucleotides outside the gene matches: 6. CDR1 is SEHNR and CDR2 is FQNEAQ in the germline V gene (reference sequence). This CDR3 is 16 amino acids long. CDR3 sequence: CASSQGQGFYNSPLHF. The CDR3 nucleotides read TGTGCCAGCAGCCAAGGACAGGGTTTCTATAATTCACCCCTCCACTTT.

V gene TRBV7-2 combines with J gene TRBJ1-2; maybe TRBD1 (6 bases). The length of the CDR3 is 12 residues. V lost 8 bases and J 4 bases, leaving 11 bases between the germline ends. CDR1 is SGHTA, CDR2 FQGNSA, per germline. CDR3 sequence reads: CASGRTVYGYTF. The CDR3 bases are TGTGCCAGCGGCCGGACAGTCTATGGCTACACCTTC.

The chain uses TRBV7-9 and TRBJ2-3, with D unresolved. V was shortened by 5 bases and J by 6 bases, with 12 bases between the two germline ends. The CDR3 totals 13 residues. Germline CDR1 and CDR2: SEHNR and FQNEAQ (reference sequence). In nucleotides, the CDR3 is TGTGCCAGCAGCGTAGGTGGTCCCGATACGCAGTATTTT. Protein sequence: CASSVGGPDTQYF.

This chain connects TRBV19 to TRBJ1-2; TRBD1 is a possible D gene (5 bases). The germline V and J ends were trimmed by 9 bases and 3 bases, with 17 bases remaining between them. Germline lookup yields CDR1 LNHDA and CDR2 SQIVND (reference sequence). The CDR3 is made up of 14 amino acids. CDR3 bases: TGTGCCAGCCACCCCAGGGACTTCGACTATGGCTACACCTTC. Residues: CASHPRDFDYGYTF.

This clonotype was recorded at least ten times. The J gene is TRBJ2-1, the V gene TRBV5-4; 8 positions agree with TRBD1. V trimming: 0 bases; J trimming: 8 bases; junction bases outside the gene matches: 4. The CDR3 spans 14 residues. Germline V gene sequence: CDR1 SGHNT, CDR2 YYREEE (reference sequence). Written as DNA, the CDR3 is TGTGCCAGCAGCTTGGGACAGGGGACGGATGAGCAGTTCTTC. Translation: CASSLGQGTDEQFF.

In its sample, this clonotype was seen a few times. The chain couples TRBV18 to TRBJ2-3; 11 nucleotides agree with TRBD2. The CDR3 has 16 amino acids. Losses at the gene ends were 3 bases for V and 5 bases for J; bases not matched to a gene: 7. Germline CDR1 and CDR2: KGHSH and LQKENI. The CDR3, as DNA: TGTGCCAGCTCACCTTTAGCGGGGGGGCCGGAAGATACGCAGTATTTT. Amino acids: CASSPLAGGPEDTQYF.

V usage is TRBV20-1 and J usage is TRBJ2-1; 8 nucleotides align to TRBD1. From germline, CDR1 is DFQATT and CDR2 SNEGSKA (reference sequence). The CDR3 is 16 amino acids. Trimming cost V 1 base and J 4 bases; bases outside gene matches: 9. The CDR3 coding sequence is TGCAGTGCTAGAGTCCAGGGGGCCAGAGATTACAATGAGCAGTTCTTC. Protein sequence: CSARVQGARDYNEQFF.

The chain is built from TRBV9 and TRBJ1-1; the match to TRBD1 covers 7 bases. Germline lookup yields CDR1 SGDLS and CDR2 YYNGEE. Trimming at V came to 2 bases and at J to 5 bases, leaving 9 bases not matched to a gene. The CDR3 is made up of 15 amino acids. The CDR3 loop reads CASSVGQTGWTEAFF. The DNA for the CDR3 is TGTGCCAGCAGCGTGGGACAGACTGGGTGGACTGAAGCTTTCTTT.

This sequence joins TRBV18 and TRBJ1-2; D possibly corresponds to TRBD1 (6 bases). Deletions cut 6 bases from V and 0 bases from J, with 17 bases between. Germline assignment: CDR1 KGHSH and CDR2 LQKENI. The CDR3 sequence is 16 residues long. The CDR3 DNA sequence: TGTGCCAGCTCGCCTATTGCGGGGGCGACTAACTATGGCTACACCTTC. Protein product: CASSPIAGATNYGYTF.

This clonotype was seen repeatedly, ten times or more. V and J are TRBV7-6 and TRBJ2-7; D may be TRBD1 (6 bases). CDR1 and CDR2 from the germline V gene are SGHVS and FNYEAQ. This CDR3 has 14 amino acids. The V gene lost 4 bases and the J gene lost 3 bases, with 13 bases spanning the gap. In DNA form, the CDR3 reads TGTGCCAGCAGCTGGCAGACAGGTAGCTACGAGCAGTACTTC. Translated, it gives CASSWQTGSYEQYF.

V is TRBV11-2 and J is TRBJ1-2; D is uncertain. Germline values: CDR1 SGHAT, CDR2 FQNNGV. The CDR3 is 12 amino acids. Between the trimmed V and J ends, which lost 5 bases and 4 bases, there was a span of 8 bases. The chain's CDR3 is CASSQLSYGYTF. As DNA, the CDR3 is TGTGCCAGCAGCCAGTTGTCCTATGGCTACACCTTC. The full variable domain, rest sourced from reference TRBV11-2 and TRBJ1-2, is EAGVAQSPRYKIIEKRQSVAFWCNPISGHATLYWYQQILGQGPKLLIQFQNNGVVDDSQLPKDRFSAERLKGVDSTLKIQPAKLEDSAVYLCASSQLSYGYTFGSGTRLTVV.

This clonotype was observed many times. The chain has TRBV7-9 and TRBJ1-6; maybe TRBD1 (6 bases). V was shortened by 9 bases and J by 11 bases, with 17 bases between the two germline ends. CDR3 length: 13 amino acids. Germline V CDR1 and CDR2: SEHNR, FQNEAQ (reference sequence). This CDR3 is CASNRVWATPLHF. The CDR3 DNA follows: TGTGCCAGTAACAGGGTATGGGCAACACCCCTCCACTTT.

This chain uses TRBV11-3 with TRBJ1-1; D might be TRBD1 (5 bases). Germline V gene sequence: CDR1 SGHNT, CDR2 YENEEA. The CDR3 extends over 14 amino acids. V dropped 4 bases and J dropped 3 bases, with 12 bases sitting between them. The CDR3 DNA reads TGTGCCAGCAGCTCCCATGGGACGGACACTGAAGCTTTCTTT. Encoded protein: CASSSHGTDTEAFF.

This clonotype has a count of ten or more. This sequence joins TRBV10-3 and TRBJ2-1, with D possibly matching TRBD2 (5 bases). The CDR3 contains 16 residues. V shed 6 bases and J shed 6 bases, with 21 bases lying between them. The V gene's germline CDR1 is ENHRY and CDR2 SYGVKD. The CDR3 sequence is CAISPHGRRSGNEQFF. CDR3 coding DNA: TGTGCCATCAGCCCCCACGGAAGGAGGTCCGGCAATGAGCAGTTCTTC.

The CDR3 DNA sequence: TGTGCCAGCAGCCAATTGGACAGTTCAGGGGGGGCCAACGTCCTGACTTTC. Its translation is CASSQLDSSGGANVLTF. The V gene is TRBV4-2, the J gene TRBJ2-6; D is possibly TRBD1 (6 bases). V lost 2 bases, J lost 4 bases, and 15 bases lay in between. Germline V gives CDR1 LGHNA, CDR2 YNFKEQ. This CDR3 contains 17 residues.

This chain joins TRBV14 and TRBJ2-7, with a tentative D call TRBD2 (5 bases). Germline loops: CDR1 SGHDN, CDR2 FVKESK. CDR3 size: 16 residues. V shed 2 bases and J shed 3 bases, with 17 bases lying between them. The CDR3: CASSQFRTGIYYEQYF. CDR3 in DNA: TGTGCCAGCAGCCAATTTCGGACGGGGATTTACTACGAGCAGTACTTC. Based on the CDR3 plus reference TRBV14 and TRBJ2-7, the full variable domain is EAGVTQFPSHSVIEKGQTVTLRCDPISGHDNLYWYRRVMGKEIKFLLHFVKESKQDESGMPNNRFLAERTGGTYSTLKVQPAELEDSGVYFCASSQFRTGIYYEQYFGPGTRLTVT.